The clone carrying this TCR beta chain was recorded many times. Its specificity is not known. This CDR3 is 14 amino acids long. After removal of 1 base from V and 2 bases from J, the junction contained 2 bases not matched to a gene. Germline-derived CDR1 and CDR2 are MGHDK and SYGVNS. These data belong to a study of molecular identifiers for immune sequencing clone quantification. In the study overall: Replicates split RNA from about 20,000 or 100,000 naive CD8 cells five ways, and the researchers sequenced four portions. General study results and limits: Clones that had above 20 RNA copies took up over 98% of effector molecules but under 1% in naive cells.

TCRdb recomputed calls from the PCR reads with MiXCR, one row per CDR3 protein. Found here are approximately 500,000 distinct CDR3 sequences, 20% to 25% of them singletons; the top ten hold 0.7% to 0.95%. The chain combines TRBV25-1 with TRBJ2-7, with TRBD1 matching over 7 bases. This receptor was obtained from a human donor in good health. Some libraries in this study had Jurkat cell RNA spiked in. Sequencing was done on a sample of naive CD8+ T cells from blood, with Jurkat cell RNA spiked in. Subset: FACS-sorted CD8+CD4-CCR7+CD45RA+ naive T cells. The CDR3 DNA is TGTGCCAGCAGTGAATGGGACAGTACCTACGAGCAGTACTTC. Its translation: CASSEWDSTYEQYF.